This T cell receptor (beta chain) comes out of a study of vaccination and CD4 T cells after COVID-19. The CDR3 runs 19 residues. Germline CDR1 is MNHNS and CDR2 is SASEGT. Trimming removed 7 bases from V and 2 bases from J, with 29 bases in between. Study-wide findings and caveats: A median of 86.3% of reactive clones, in convalescent patients, became evident only post-vaccination. Spike mono-reactivity was found in 304 of 307 vaccine-specific clones from convalescent patients.

The treatment here: roughly ten-day PBMC culture with coronavirus spike peptide pools or control peptides (ViraFEST assay). Of note for this clonotype: What it binds is unknown.

Sequenced with the Oncomine TCR Beta short-read assay was DNA taken from cultured CD4+ T cells. TCRdb redid the calling of the PCR reads with MiXCR, one entry per CDR3 protein. The sample lists about 3,400 distinct CDR3 sequences; approximately 16% were seen once. The material sequenced was CD4+ T cells from blood, cultured in vitro. The TCR originated in a human donor who had recovered from COVID-19. The chain carries TRBV6-1 and TRBJ1-2; D is unclear. The CDR3 protein is CASNTLRPEKGERNYGYTF. CDR3 DNA: TGTGCCAGCAATACCTTACGGCCGGAGAAAGGAGAGAGAAACTATGGCTACACCTTC.